This TCR beta chain was captured by sequencing in a study of cytomegalovirus exposure and HLA in healthy donors. Study-wide findings and caveats: The authors later linked a missense DCLRE1C variant to TCR beta V- and J-gene trimming.

This clone was seen just once. The antigen remains undetermined. The primer mix had 60 Vbeta and 13 Jbeta primers. Generated by immunoSEQ multiplex PCR, the TCRdb table keeps only in-frame clones and is missing some. The sample gives approximately 120,000 clones, roughly 79% of which show up once; about 7.7% is in the top ten. Germline values: CDR1 SGDLS, CDR2 YYNGEE. The V end was cut by 5 bases, the J end by 2 bases, with 6 bases between. This CDR3 region has 12 residues. This chain uses TRBV9 with TRBJ2-3; D not certain. The receptor was isolated from a woman in her forties or fifties in good health and CMV-seropositive. Sequencing was done on a sample of PBMCs. The CDR3 protein is CASSLSTDTQYF. CDR3 DNA: TGTGCCAGCAGTTTATCCACAGATACGCAGTATTTT.